A selection of T cell receptor beta chains follows, all from one sample in a study of shared clonotypes between healthy human individuals. Sequencing was performed with immunoSEQ multiplex PCR; in TCRdb, only in-frame clones are kept and a portion is missing. The table records about 2,100,000 clones, 93% of them present only once. Material for sequencing was naive CD8+ T cells from PBMCs. The receptors derive from a man between 18 and 35 years old in good health. Some clones in this sample may be carry-over from other donors' samples. CDR3s include the opening cysteine and the closing phenylalanine or tryptophan. Each record gives: J gene, clone size, V gene, D gene, CDR3 protein, CDR3 DNA. A D gene is named only where the DNA matches it firmly. Clone size appears in some rows only: once, few, many, or a class for an expanded clone.

j_gene: TRBJ2-7
abundance: .
v_gene: TRBV10-2
d_gene: TRBD2
CDR3aa: CASSESTSKTYEQYF
CDR3nt: TGCGCCAGCAGTGAGTCGACTAGCAAGACCTACGAGCAGTACTTC

j_gene: TRBJ2-7
abundance: .
v_gene: TRBV7-9
d_gene: TRBD1
CDR3aa: CASSRRTGATSYEQYF
CDR3nt: TGTGCCAGCAGCAGAAGGACAGGGGCTACCTCCTACGAGCAGTACTTC

j_gene: TRBJ1-3
abundance: .
v_gene: TRBV7-9
d_gene: .
CDR3aa: CASRHPPEGEPSGNTIYF
CDR3nt: TGTGCCAGCAGGCACCCTCCCGAGGGGGAACCCTCTGGAAACACCATATATTTT

j_gene: TRBJ2-1
abundance: .
v_gene: TRBV6-4
d_gene: .
CDR3aa: CASSDSGTSGNEQFF
CDR3nt: TGTGCCAGCAGTGACTCCGGCACCTCTGGGAATGAGCAGTTCTTC

j_gene: TRBJ2-7
abundance: .
v_gene: TRBV13
d_gene: .
CDR3aa: CASSLGRATSYEQYF
CDR3nt: TGTGCCAGCAGCTTAGGCCGGGCTACCTCCTACGAGCAGTACTTC

j_gene: TRBJ2-7
abundance: .
v_gene: TRBV7-2
d_gene: .
CDR3aa: CASRSKYEQYF
CDR3nt: TGTGCCAGCAGGTCCAAATACGAGCAGTACTTC

j_gene: TRBJ1-2
abundance: .
v_gene: TRBV5-6
d_gene: .
CDR3aa: CASSLMGAYVGYTF
CDR3nt: TGTGCCAGCAGCTTGATGGGGGCTTATGTTGGCTACACCTTC

j_gene: TRBJ1-2
abundance: .
v_gene: TRBV5-8
d_gene: .
CDR3aa: CASSFARELLLRGYTF
CDR3nt: TGTGCCAGCAGCTTTGCACGGGAGCTTCTTCTACGCGGCTACACCTTC

j_gene: TRBJ1-2
abundance: .
v_gene: TRBV9
d_gene: .
CDR3aa: CASSEGRGANYGYTF
CDR3nt: TGTGCCAGCAGCGAGGGTAGGGGCGCTAACTATGGCTACACCTTC

j_gene: TRBJ2-7
abundance: .
v_gene: TRBV6-6
d_gene: .
CDR3aa: CASGGEQYF
CDR3nt: TGTGCCAGCGGGGGCGAGCAGTACTTC

j_gene: TRBJ2-7
abundance: .
v_gene: TRBV5-5
d_gene: .
CDR3aa: CASSKDTLGRYEQYF
CDR3nt: TGTGCCAGCAGTAAGGACACCCTTGGGCGCTACGAGCAGTACTTC

j_gene: TRBJ2-7
abundance: .
v_gene: TRBV27
d_gene: TRBD2
CDR3aa: CASSLGQGGNEQYF
CDR3nt: TGTGCCAGCAGTTTAGGGCAGGGAGGGAACGAGCAGTACTTC

j_gene: TRBJ1-1
abundance: .
v_gene: TRBV29-1
d_gene: .
CDR3aa: CSVEERNTEAFF
CDR3nt: TGCAGCGTTGAAGAACGGAACACTGAAGCTTTCTTT

j_gene: TRBJ2-3
abundance: .
v_gene: TRBV30
d_gene: TRBD1
CDR3aa: CAWSPPGQRTDTQYF
CDR3nt: TGTGCCTGGAGTCCCCCGGGACAGCGCACAGATACGCAGTATTTT

j_gene: TRBJ2-3
abundance: .
v_gene: TRBV10-1
d_gene: .
CDR3aa: CASSESGVTQYF
CDR3nt: TGCGCCAGCAGTGAGTCGGGGGTCACGCAGTATTTT

j_gene: TRBJ2-1
abundance: .
v_gene: TRBV28
d_gene: TRBD2
CDR3aa: CASRAQRGIYNEQFF
CDR3nt: TGTGCCAGCAGAGCACAGCGGGGAATCTACAATGAGCAGTTCTTC

j_gene: TRBJ1-5
abundance: .
v_gene: TRBV18
d_gene: TRBD1
CDR3aa: CASSRTGVGLDQPQHF
CDR3nt: TGTGCCAGCTCCCGGACAGGGGTAGGCCTGGATCAGCCCCAGCATTTT

j_gene: TRBJ2-7
abundance: .
v_gene: TRBV6-1
d_gene: TRBD1
CDR3aa: CASSELVTGLREQYF
CDR3nt: TGTGCCAGCAGTGAACTGGTGACAGGGTTGAGGGAGCAGTACTTC

j_gene: TRBJ2-3
abundance: .
v_gene: TRBV7-8
d_gene: TRBD1
CDR3aa: CASSSRGQARGTDTQYF
CDR3nt: TGTGCCAGCAGCTCCCGGGGACAGGCCCGGGGCACAGATACGCAGTATTTT

j_gene: TRBJ2-7
abundance: .
v_gene: TRBV19
d_gene: .
CDR3aa: CASSNRREQYF
CDR3nt: TGTGCCAGTAGTAACCGGAGGGAGCAGTACTTC

j_gene: TRBJ2-1
abundance: .
v_gene: TRBV7-8
d_gene: TRBD2
CDR3aa: CASSLVAGGNYNEQFF
CDR3nt: TGTGCCAGCAGCTTAGTAGCGGGAGGCAACTACAATGAGCAGTTCTTC

j_gene: TRBJ2-2
abundance: .
v_gene: TRBV7-9
d_gene: .
CDR3aa: CASSLWSVTGELFF
CDR3nt: TGTGCCAGCAGCTTATGGTCAGTTACCGGGGAGCTGTTTTTT

j_gene: TRBJ2-1
abundance: .
v_gene: TRBV20-1
d_gene: .
CDR3aa: CSAGWGDEQFF
CDR3nt: TGCAGTGCTGGCTGGGGGGATGAGCAGTTCTTC

j_gene: TRBJ1-2
abundance: .
v_gene: TRBV7-9
d_gene: .
CDR3aa: CASSLGAAGDGYTF
CDR3nt: TGTGCCAGCAGCTTAGGGGCTGCAGGTGATGGCTACACCTTC

j_gene: TRBJ2-1
abundance: .
v_gene: TRBV7-9
d_gene: .
CDR3aa: CASGFWQGESDEQFF
CDR3nt: TGTGCCAGCGGCTTCTGGCAGGGAGAGTCGGACGAGCAGTTCTTC

j_gene: TRBJ2-7
abundance: .
v_gene: TRBV27
d_gene: TRBD1
CDR3aa: CASTSGGAYEQYF
CDR3nt: TGTGCCAGCACGTCAGGGGGCGCTTACGAGCAGTACTTC

j_gene: TRBJ2-1
abundance: .
v_gene: TRBV5-1
d_gene: .
CDR3aa: CARSLGCNEQFF
CDR3nt: TGCGCCAGGAGCCTAGGGTGCAATGAGCAGTTCTTC

j_gene: TRBJ2-1
abundance: .
v_gene: TRBV27
d_gene: TRBD2
CDR3aa: CASSTRTSHEQFF
CDR3nt: TGTGCCAGCAGTACCAGGACTAGTCATGAGCAGTTCTTC

j_gene: TRBJ2-7
abundance: .
v_gene: TRBV11-1
d_gene: .
CDR3aa: CASSLAPRGWEYEQYF
CDR3nt: TGTGCCAGCAGCTTAGCCCCTCGTGGGTGGGAATACGAGCAGTACTTC

j_gene: TRBJ1-2
abundance: few
v_gene: TRBV6-5
d_gene: .
CDR3aa: CASSYSTVTYGYTF
CDR3nt: TGTGCCAGCAGTTACTCGACCGTTACCTATGGCTACACCTTC

j_gene: TRBJ2-1
abundance: once
v_gene: TRBV5-6
d_gene: .
CDR3aa: CASSPGGGEQFF
CDR3nt: TGTGCCAGCAGCCCGGGTGGAGGGGAGCAGTTCTTC

j_gene: TRBJ2-2
abundance: once
v_gene: TRBV28
d_gene: .
CDR3aa: CASSFVGLSGELFF
CDR3nt: TGTGCCAGCAGTTTCGTGGGTCTGTCCGGGGAGCTGTTTTTT

j_gene: TRBJ2-7
abundance: .
v_gene: TRBV21-1
d_gene: .
CDR3aa: CASSKVPAPSYEQYF
CDR3nt: TGTGCCAGCAGCAAAGTGCCTGCCCCCTCCTACGAGCAGTACTTC

j_gene: TRBJ1-2
abundance: .
v_gene: TRBV7-9
d_gene: .
CDR3aa: CASSFPPGTGFGYTF
CDR3nt: TGTGCCAGCAGCTTCCCACCCGGGACGGGCTTTGGCTACACCTTC

j_gene: TRBJ2-7
abundance: .
v_gene: TRBV9
d_gene: .
CDR3aa: CASSVGRQLGTEQYF
CDR3nt: TGTGCCAGCAGCGTAGGGCGGCAGCTGGGTACCGAGCAGTACTTC

j_gene: TRBJ2-7
abundance: .
v_gene: TRBV13
d_gene: TRBD2
CDR3aa: CASSPGTSGRAYEQYF
CDR3nt: TGTGCCAGCAGCCCAGGGACTAGCGGGAGGGCTTACGAGCAGTACTTC

j_gene: TRBJ2-7
abundance: .
v_gene: TRBV27
d_gene: .
CDR3aa: CASSFRSIGYEQYF
CDR3nt: TGTGCCAGCAGTTTTCGGAGTATTGGCTACGAGCAGTACTTC

j_gene: TRBJ2-3
abundance: .
v_gene: TRBV2
d_gene: .
CDR3aa: CASAPWQANTDTQYF
CDR3nt: TGTGCCAGCGCCCCGTGGCAGGCGAACACAGATACGCAGTATTTT

j_gene: TRBJ2-1
abundance: .
v_gene: TRBV29-1
d_gene: TRBD2
CDR3aa: CSVEEGASGSNEQFF
CDR3nt: TGCAGCGTTGAGGAAGGGGCTAGCGGGAGTAATGAGCAGTTCTTC

j_gene: TRBJ1-2
abundance: .
v_gene: TRBV9
d_gene: .
CDR3aa: CASSVESTDYGYTF
CDR3nt: TGTGCCAGCAGCGTAGAGTCAACAGACTATGGCTACACCTTC

j_gene: TRBJ2-1
abundance: .
v_gene: TRBV5-6
d_gene: .
CDR3aa: CASTKDGYFGEQFF
CDR3nt: TGTGCCAGCACCAAGGACGGATATTTTGGGGAGCAGTTCTTC

j_gene: TRBJ2-1
abundance: .
v_gene: TRBV4-1
d_gene: TRBD2
CDR3aa: CASSPRTSGEQFF
CDR3nt: TGCGCCAGCAGCCCCCGGACTAGTGGTGAGCAGTTCTTC

j_gene: TRBJ2-7
abundance: .
v_gene: TRBV7-6
d_gene: .
CDR3aa: CASSPGRTIYEQYF
CDR3nt: TGTGCCAGCAGCCCGGGACGGACAATTTACGAGCAGTACTTC

j_gene: TRBJ1-1
abundance: .
v_gene: TRBV15
d_gene: TRBD1
CDR3aa: CATSGTQISGTGGGNTEAFF
CDR3nt: TGTGCCACCAGCGGGACTCAGATTTCCGGGACAGGGGGCGGTAACACTGAAGCTTTCTTT

j_gene: TRBJ2-2
abundance: .
v_gene: TRBV10-2
d_gene: .
CDR3aa: CASSDGIANTGELFF
CDR3nt: TGCGCCAGCAGTGACGGGATCGCGAACACCGGGGAGCTGTTTTTT

j_gene: TRBJ2-7
abundance: .
v_gene: TRBV6-1
d_gene: TRBD2
CDR3aa: CASSEGLAGVSYEQYF
CDR3nt: TGTGCCAGCAGTGAAGGACTAGCGGGAGTTTCCTACGAGCAGTACTTC

j_gene: TRBJ1-3
abundance: .
v_gene: TRBV6-1
d_gene: .
CDR3aa: CASSEGTSGNTIYF
CDR3nt: TGTGCCAGCAGTGAAGGAACGTCTGGAAACACCATATATTTT

j_gene: TRBJ1-2
abundance: once
v_gene: TRBV2
d_gene: .
CDR3aa: CASSEVGGFDYGYTF
CDR3nt: TGTGCCAGCAGTGAAGTGGGGGGTTTTGACTATGGCTACACCTTC

j_gene: TRBJ1-2
abundance: .
v_gene: TRBV25-1
d_gene: .
CDR3aa: CASSVGQFSHYYGYTF
CDR3nt: TGTGCCAGCAGTGTCGGACAGTTCTCCCACTACTATGGCTACACCTTC

j_gene: TRBJ1-3
abundance: once
v_gene: TRBV2
d_gene: .
CDR3aa: CASSGVFSGNTIYF
CDR3nt: TGTGCCAGCAGTGGGGTGTTCTCTGGAAACACCATATATTTT

j_gene: TRBJ1-2
abundance: once
v_gene: TRBV7-9
d_gene: .
CDR3aa: CASSLGEGDYGYTF
CDR3nt: TGTGCCAGCAGCTTGGGTGAAGGGGACTATGGCTACACCTTC

j_gene: TRBJ2-1
abundance: .
v_gene: TRBV4-1
d_gene: .
CDR3aa: CASSQATGKFF
CDR3nt: TGCGCCAGCAGCCAAGCTACAGGAAAGTTCTTC

j_gene: TRBJ1-2
abundance: .
v_gene: TRBV29-1
d_gene: .
CDR3aa: CSVSLGYTF
CDR3nt: TGCAGCGTTTCCTTAGGCTACACCTTC

j_gene: TRBJ1-2
abundance: .
v_gene: TRBV20-1
d_gene: .
CDR3aa: CSARAGATYTF
CDR3nt: TGCAGTGCTAGGGCAGGGGCCACCTACACCTTC

j_gene: TRBJ1-2
abundance: .
v_gene: TRBV7-2
d_gene: TRBD1
CDR3aa: CASSLVGTGKYGYTF
CDR3nt: TGTGCCAGCAGCTTAGTGGGGACAGGGAAATATGGCTACACCTTC